These T cell receptor beta chains were read from a single sample in a study of response to subunit inactivated influenza vaccine. TCRdb redid the calling of the RT-PCR reads with MiXCR, one entry per CDR3 protein. The table lists hundreds of thousands of distinct CDR3 sequences, about an eighth of them singletons. Sequencing used PBMCs from blood, obtained on the day of vaccination. All receptors come from a man aged 50 to 60 who received an inactivated influenza vaccine. Both conserved end residues are part of each CDR3. Fields, in order: V gene, clone size, J gene, D gene, CDR3 protein, CDR3 DNA. A D gene is named only where the DNA matches it firmly. For some rows the clone size is stated as once, few or many, or as a class when expanded; others skip it.

v_call: TRBV7-9
clone_size: many
j_call: TRBJ2-5
d_call: TRBD2
cdr3_aa: CASSSRDYETQYF
cdr3_nt: TGTGCCAGCAGCTCACGGGACTACGAGACCCAGTACTTC

v_call: TRBV19
clone_size: few
j_call: TRBJ2-7
d_call: NA
cdr3_aa: CASSKPQGYEQYF
cdr3_nt: TGTGCCAGCTCAAAACCACAGGGCTACGAGCAGTACTTC

v_call: TRBV7-2
clone_size: NA
j_call: TRBJ2-7
d_call: TRBD1
cdr3_aa: CASSLTGTGVHEQYF
cdr3_nt: TGTGCCAGCAGCTTAACTGGGACAGGGGTCCACGAGCAGTACTTC

v_call: TRBV6-2/TRBV6-3
clone_size: many
j_call: TRBJ2-7
d_call: NA
cdr3_aa: CASSYSTLYEQYF
cdr3_nt: TGTGCCAGCAGTTACTCGACACTCTACGAGCAGTACTTC

v_call: TRBV4-3
clone_size: NA
j_call: TRBJ2-7
d_call: NA
cdr3_aa: CASSQDPGGSYEQYF
cdr3_nt: TGCGCCAGCAGCCAAGACCCGGGTGGGAGCTACGAGCAGTACTTC

v_call: TRBV20-1
clone_size: few
j_call: TRBJ1-5
d_call: NA
cdr3_aa: CSARGNWADRDSNQPQHF
cdr3_nt: TGCAGTGCTAGAGGTAATTGGGCGGACAGAGATAGCAATCAGCCCCAGCATTTT

v_call: TRBV2
clone_size: NA
j_call: TRBJ2-1
d_call: NA
cdr3_aa: CASSGQGRNNEQFF
cdr3_nt: TGTGCCAGCAGTGGGCAGGGGCGCAACAATGAGCAGTTCTTC

v_call: TRBV27
clone_size: many
j_call: TRBJ2-3
d_call: NA
cdr3_aa: CASSPRGSTDTQYF
cdr3_nt: TGTGCCAGCAGTCCCCGGGGTAGCACAGATACGCAGTATTTT

v_call: TRBV29-1
clone_size: NA
j_call: TRBJ2-3
d_call: NA
cdr3_aa: CSVDVAVTDTQYF
cdr3_nt: TGCAGCGTTGATGTAGCGGTCACAGATACGCAGTATTTT

v_call: TRBV20-1
clone_size: NA
j_call: TRBJ2-1
d_call: NA
cdr3_aa: CSALTNQGDEQFF
cdr3_nt: TGCAGTGCCCTAACTAATCAGGGAGATGAGCAGTTCTTC

v_call: TRBV14
clone_size: few
j_call: TRBJ2-3
d_call: NA
cdr3_aa: CASSQVQGFADTQYF
cdr3_nt: TGTGCCAGCAGCCAAGTTCAGGGATTTGCAGATACGCAGTATTTT

v_call: TRBV5-1
clone_size: few
j_call: TRBJ2-7
d_call: NA
cdr3_aa: CASSFDRNSYEQYF
cdr3_nt: TGCGCCAGCAGCTTCGACAGGAACTCCTACGAGCAGTACTTC

v_call: TRBV7-2
clone_size: few
j_call: TRBJ1-5
d_call: NA
cdr3_aa: CASSLDDYSNQPQHF
cdr3_nt: TGTGCCAGCAGCTTGGACGATTATAGCAATCAGCCCCAGCATTTT

v_call: TRBV27
clone_size: many
j_call: TRBJ2-7
d_call: NA
cdr3_aa: CASSLALGVSYEQYF
cdr3_nt: TGTGCCAGCAGTTTAGCTTTGGGCGTCTCCTACGAGCAGTACTTC

v_call: TRBV27
clone_size: NA
j_call: TRBJ2-1
d_call: NA
cdr3_aa: CASTKSGSSSYNEQFF
cdr3_nt: TGTGCCAGCACCAAATCAGGTTCGAGCTCCTACAATGAGCAGTTCTTC

v_call: TRBV7-9
clone_size: few
j_call: TRBJ2-5
d_call: NA
cdr3_aa: CASSLGDWETQYF
cdr3_nt: TGTGCCAGCAGCTTGGGGGACTGGGAGACCCAGTACTTC

v_call: TRBV20-1
clone_size: many
j_call: TRBJ2-3
d_call: TRBD1
cdr3_aa: CSAQDRGHTDTQYF
cdr3_nt: TGCAGTGCCCAGGACAGGGGCCACACAGATACGCAGTATTTT

v_call: TRBV6-1
clone_size: NA
j_call: TRBJ2-3
d_call: TRBD2
cdr3_aa: CASSERKLAGGLRHTQYF
cdr3_nt: TGTGCCAGCAGTGAAAGAAAACTAGCGGGGGGGCTGCGCCATACGCAGTATTTT

v_call: TRBV20-1
clone_size: NA
j_call: TRBJ2-7
d_call: TRBD2
cdr3_aa: CSATYGGASREQYF
cdr3_nt: TGCAGTGCTACCTACGGGGGGGCGTCTCGGGAGCAGTACTTC

v_call: TRBV5-1
clone_size: many
j_call: TRBJ2-3
d_call: TRBD1
cdr3_aa: CASSLSPGQGTDTQYF
cdr3_nt: TGCGCCAGCAGTTTATCACCGGGACAGGGCACAGATACGCAGTATTTT

v_call: TRBV6-1
clone_size: NA
j_call: TRBJ1-5
d_call: TRBD1
cdr3_aa: CASSPDRVVSQPQHF
cdr3_nt: TGTGCCAGCAGTCCGGACAGGGTCGTGAGTCAGCCCCAGCATTTT

v_call: TRBV5-1
clone_size: few
j_call: TRBJ2-5
d_call: TRBD1
cdr3_aa: CASSYQTGVDVTQYF
cdr3_nt: TGCGCCAGCAGCTACCAGACAGGGGTAGATGTGACCCAGTACTTC

v_call: TRBV30
clone_size: NA
j_call: TRBJ1-5
d_call: NA
cdr3_aa: CAWSVGHGRDSNQPQHF
cdr3_nt: TGTGCCTGGAGCGTAGGGCACGGGCGGGATAGCAATCAGCCCCAGCATTTT

v_call: TRBV6-1
clone_size: few
j_call: TRBJ2-1
d_call: TRBD1
cdr3_aa: CASSRRQGQHNEQFF
cdr3_nt: TGTGCCAGCAGTCGTCGACAGGGGCAACACAATGAGCAGTTCTTC

v_call: TRBV29-1
clone_size: many
j_call: TRBJ1-1
d_call: NA
cdr3_aa: CSVERGLNTEAFF
cdr3_nt: TGCAGCGTTGAAAGGGGACTGAACACTGAAGCTTTCTTT

v_call: TRBV28
clone_size: many
j_call: TRBJ1-2
d_call: TRBD1
cdr3_aa: CASRRTGANYGYTF
cdr3_nt: TGTGCCAGCAGGCGAACAGGGGCAAACTATGGCTACACCTTC

v_call: TRBV12-3/TRBV12-4
clone_size: many
j_call: TRBJ1-5
d_call: TRBD1
cdr3_aa: CASSPTGYSNQPQHF
cdr3_nt: TGTGCCAGCAGCCCGACAGGGTATAGCAATCAGCCCCAGCATTTT

v_call: TRBV19
clone_size: NA
j_call: TRBJ2-3
d_call: TRBD1
cdr3_aa: CASSPGQATDTQYF
cdr3_nt: TGTGCCAGTAGTCCGGGACAGGCCACAGATACGCAGTATTTT

v_call: TRBV11-2
clone_size: NA
j_call: TRBJ2-2
d_call: TRBD1
cdr3_aa: CASSPATSTGTGELFF
cdr3_nt: TGTGCCAGCAGCCCAGCCACATCGACAGGGACCGGGGAGCTGTTTTTT

v_call: TRBV7-3
clone_size: NA
j_call: TRBJ1-1
d_call: NA
cdr3_aa: CASSLTLDSRAFF
cdr3_nt: TGTGCCAGCAGCTTAACCCTGGACAGTCGAGCTTTCTTT

v_call: TRBV5-6
clone_size: many
j_call: TRBJ2-7
d_call: NA
cdr3_aa: CASSSRGGAHEQYF
cdr3_nt: TGTGCCAGCAGCTCAAGGGGGGGGGCCCACGAGCAGTACTTC

v_call: TRBV15
clone_size: few
j_call: TRBJ2-1
d_call: TRBD1
cdr3_aa: CATSSPRDRGFNEQFF
cdr3_nt: TGTGCCACCAGCAGTCCCCGGGACAGGGGGTTCAATGAGCAGTTCTTC

v_call: TRBV27
clone_size: few
j_call: TRBJ2-7
d_call: TRBD1
cdr3_aa: CASSLSRTGFYEQYF
cdr3_nt: TGTGCCAGCAGCCTATCTAGGACAGGGTTCTACGAGCAGTACTTC

v_call: TRBV27
clone_size: few
j_call: TRBJ2-2
d_call: TRBD1
cdr3_aa: CASSLWFRGRVTGELFF
cdr3_nt: TGTGCCAGCAGTTTATGGTTCAGGGGGCGCGTCACCGGGGAGCTGTTTTTT

v_call: TRBV7-2
clone_size: NA
j_call: TRBJ2-7
d_call: NA
cdr3_aa: CASSSSRLTYEQYF
cdr3_nt: TGTGCCAGCAGCTCGAGTCGCCTTACCTACGAGCAGTACTTC

v_call: TRBV5-1
clone_size: few
j_call: TRBJ2-3
d_call: NA
cdr3_aa: CASSLAVQLEPTDTQYF
cdr3_nt: TGCGCCAGCAGCTTGGCCGTCCAACTCGAGCCAACAGATACGCAGTATTTT

v_call: TRBV19
clone_size: few
j_call: TRBJ2-7
d_call: TRBD1
cdr3_aa: CATMDRGHYEQYF
cdr3_nt: TGTGCCACCATGGACAGGGGACACTACGAGCAGTACTTC

v_call: TRBV13
clone_size: NA
j_call: TRBJ2-2
d_call: NA
cdr3_aa: CASSLGGPMNTGELFF
cdr3_nt: TGTGCCAGCAGCTTAGGGGGACCAATGAACACCGGGGAGCTGTTTTTT

v_call: TRBV11-2
clone_size: once
j_call: TRBJ2-7
d_call: TRBD2
cdr3_aa: CASSLVRGVRRGETYEQYF
cdr3_nt: TGTGCCAGCAGCTTAGTTAGGGGTGTCCGGCGGGGGGAGACCTACGAGCAGTACTTC

v_call: TRBV5-1
clone_size: NA
j_call: TRBJ2-1
d_call: TRBD1
cdr3_aa: CASSRTGTGGIYEQFF
cdr3_nt: TGCGCCAGCAGCCGGACCGGGACAGGGGGCATCTATGAGCAGTTCTTC

v_call: TRBV4-1
clone_size: few
j_call: TRBJ2-7
d_call: NA
cdr3_aa: CASSPGGGRAGEQYF
cdr3_nt: TGCGCCAGCAGCCCCGGAGGGGGGAGGGCGGGCGAGCAGTACTTC

v_call: TRBV5-1
clone_size: many
j_call: TRBJ2-1
d_call: NA
cdr3_aa: CASSRLIRGSYNEQFF
cdr3_nt: TGCGCCAGCAGCCGCCTGATACGGGGCTCCTACAATGAGCAGTTCTTC

v_call: TRBV7-9
clone_size: NA
j_call: TRBJ2-7
d_call: NA
cdr3_aa: CASSLAALEQYF
cdr3_nt: TGTGCCAGCAGCTTAGCCGCCCTCGAGCAGTACTTC

v_call: TRBV14
clone_size: NA
j_call: TRBJ2-1
d_call: NA
cdr3_aa: CASSQKAGQGRYEQFF
cdr3_nt: TGTGCCAGCAGCCAAAAGGCGGGGCAGGGGCGTTATGAGCAGTTCTTC

v_call: TRBV7-2
clone_size: NA
j_call: TRBJ2-2
d_call: NA
cdr3_aa: CASRRRELTGELFF
cdr3_nt: TGTGCCAGCAGGAGACGGGAATTAACCGGGGAGCTGTTTTTT

v_call: TRBV6-5
clone_size: few
j_call: TRBJ2-1
d_call: TRBD2
cdr3_aa: CASSYRRGWRNEQFF
cdr3_nt: TGTGCCAGCAGTTACCGGCGGGGGTGGAGGAATGAGCAGTTCTTC